The 22 T cell receptor beta chains below come from one sample, sequenced in a study of T cell repertoires in cytomegalovirus infection. TCRdb itself ran the reads through MiXCR, one entry per CDR3 protein. The table has about 740,000 distinct CDR3 sequences, less than 40% seen once. Sequencing was carried out using PBMCs. The receptors were gathered from a human donor in good health (CMV status not recorded). Some clones in this sample may be carry-over from other donors' samples.

This clonotype was picked up many times. V is TRBV10-2 and J is TRBJ1-1, with D unclear. The CDR3 covers 15 residues. Between the trimmed V and J ends, which lost 6 bases and 1 base, there was a span of 15 bases. The V gene's germline CDR1 is WSHSY and CDR2 SAAADI. In DNA form, the CDR3 reads TGCGCCAGCAGAGAAGGGCCCTCGGGGAACACTGAAGCTTTCTTT. Protein: CASREGPSGNTEAFF.

The table lists this clonotype with a few counts. J is TRBJ2-7 and V is TRBV19; D remains unclear. CDR1 is LNHDA and CDR2 is SQIVND in the germline V gene (reference sequence). This CDR3 region has 15 residues. V lost 3 bases, J lost 3 bases, and 15 bases lay in between. Here the CDR3 DNA reads TGTGCCAGTAGTATCCAGCTAGGCTTATACTACGAGCAGTACTTC. It encodes CASSIQLGLYYEQYF.

V usage is TRBV20-1 and J usage is TRBJ1-4; no firm D call. Trimming cost V 1 base and J 10 bases, with 10 bases left between them. This CDR3 is built from 12 residues. Germline loops: CDR1 DFQATT, CDR2 SNEGSKA (reference sequence). The CDR3 region has the DNA TGCAGTGCTAGAGTGGACCTCGGAAAACTGTTTTTT. Its protein is CSARVDLGKLFF.

Only a few counts were recorded for this clonotype. This rearrangement joins TRBV20-1 to TRBJ2-1; a weak D match, TRBD2 (6 bases). CDR3 size: 16 residues. Trimming left V 7 bases short and J 4 bases short, with 23 bases between. Germline V gene sequence: CDR1 DFQATT, CDR2 SNEGSKA (reference sequence). CDR3 loop: CSGAPIVAGKYNEQFF. The DNA of the CDR3 is TGCAGTGGAGCTCCAATTGTTGCGGGAAAGTACAATGAGCAGTTCTTC.

The rearrangement links TRBV7-6 to TRBJ2-1, with 9 bases lining up with TRBD2. V was pared by 3 bases and J by 2 bases, with 5 bases of the junction left unmatched. CDR1 SGHVS and CDR2 FNYEAQ come from the germline V gene. CDR3 length: 16 amino acids. CDR3 loop: CASSLISGRTYNEQFF. Written as DNA, the CDR3 is TGTGCCAGCAGCTTGATAAGCGGGAGGACCTACAATGAGCAGTTCTTC.

Only a few counts were recorded for this clonotype. The V call is TRBV2, the J call TRBJ2-1; the match to TRBD1 covers 10 bases. Germline-derived CDR1 and CDR2 are SNHLY and FYNNEI. This CDR3 comprises 15 residues. V lost 4 bases to trimming and J lost 5 bases; unmatched junction nucleotides: 5. The CDR3 loop is CASSVRDRGHNEQFF. The CDR3 DNA reads as TGTGCCAGCAGTGTTCGGGACAGGGGACACAATGAGCAGTTCTTC.

The chain combines TRBV24-1 with TRBJ2-2; TRBD2 aligns across 9 bases. The CDR3 consists of 18 residues. With V trimmed by 4 bases and J by 5 bases, 13 bases remained unmatched. Germline assignment: CDR1 KGHDR and CDR2 SFDVKD. The CDR3 spells CATSDSSLAGAATGELFF. CDR3 nucleotide sequence: TGTGCCACCAGTGACTCTTCCTTAGCGGGGGCCGCAACCGGGGAGCTGTTTTTT.

Concerning this clonotype: Relative to the germline gene, one junction end is altered; a read error may explain this. V usage is TRBV6-6 and J usage is TRBJ1-2; D gene ambiguous. The CDR3 is 15 amino acids. The germline V gene encodes CDR1 MNHNY and CDR2 SVGAGI (reference sequence). The CDR3 DNA reads as TGTGCCATCAGTTTACTCGAGGAGGGAAGTAGCGGCTACACCTTC. Its protein product is CAISLLEEGSSGYTF.

The V call is TRBV2, the J call TRBJ1-1; D perhaps matches TRBD1 (5 bases). CDR3 length: 16 residues. Trimming pared 7 bases from V and 2 bases from J, leaving 20 bases between. Germline V gene data show CDR1 as SNHLY and CDR2 as FYNNEI. The CDR3 here is CASKRLGQKPNTEAFF. CDR3 DNA sequence: TGTGCCAGCAAAAGGTTGGGGCAGAAACCAAACACTGAAGCTTTCTTT.

Here the CDR3 DNA reads TGTGCCAGCAGCCAAGAAGAAAGTCAGGAGGACAGGGGAAATTCACCCCTCCACTTT. Translation gives CASSQEESQEDRGNSPLHF. The V call is TRBV14, the J call TRBJ1-6, with 9 bases identical to TRBD1. Germline-derived CDR1 and CDR2 are SGHDN and FVKESK. Losses at the gene ends were 0 bases for V and 7 bases for J; bases not matched to a gene: 13. The CDR3 contains 19 residues.

The J gene is TRBJ1-2, the V gene TRBV5-1; weak D call: TRBD1 (5 bases). V was clipped by 0 bases and J by 7 bases, with 13 bases between them. CDR1 is SGHRS and CDR2 is YFSETQ in the germline V gene. CDR3 length equals 14 residues. The CDR3 bases are TGCGCCAGCAGCTTGGAAGTTGGGAGGGGTGGCTACACCTTC. The encoded protein is CASSLEVGRGGYTF.

The gene calls are TRBV10-3 and TRBJ1-1; the D is unclear. The CDR3 length is 11 residues. Germline assignment: CDR1 ENHRY and CDR2 SYGVKD. The V gene lost 10 bases and the J gene lost 4 bases, with 10 bases spanning the gap. The CDR3 DNA reads TGTGCCACCCACAAAGGCACTGAAGCTTTCTTT. This encodes CATHKGTEAFF.

This clonotype has more than one count but fewer than ten. At one boundary the junction diverges from the germline segment, which might be a read error. The rearrangement links TRBV7-9 to TRBJ2-7; TRBD1 aligns across 9 bases. Germline V CDR1 and CDR2: SEHNR, FQNEAQ (reference sequence). The CDR3 covers 15 residues. CDR3 in DNA: TGTGCCAGCAGCTTACCCTCGGGACAGGGTGTTGAGCGGTACTTC. This sequence encodes CASSLPSGQGVERYF.

There are many counts of this clonotype. This chain links TRBV7-2 with TRBJ2-6; 10 positions agree with TRBD2. Trimming removed 5 bases from V and 2 bases from J; junction bases left unmatched: 12. Germline V CDR1 and CDR2: SGHTA, FQGNSA. The CDR3 totals 19 residues. The CDR3 sequence: CASSAVLAGAGAGANVLTF. The DNA for the CDR3 is TGTGCCAGCAGCGCCGTCCTAGCGGGAGCGGGAGCTGGGGCCAACGTCCTGACTTTC. Supplemented by reference TRBV7-2 and TRBJ2-6, the full variable domain reads GAGVSQSPSNKVTEKGKDVELRCDPISGHTALYWYRQSLGQGLEFLIYFQGNSAPDKSGLPSDRFSAERTGGSVSTLTIQRTQQEDSAVYLCASSAVLAGAGAGANVLTFGAGSRLTVL.

The chain links TRBV15 to TRBJ2-7, with TRBD2 as a possible D gene (6 bases). Germline V gene data show CDR1 as LNHNV and CDR2 as YYDKDF (reference sequence). The V gene lost 4 bases and the J gene lost 2 bases, with 15 bases spanning the gap. The CDR3 covers 15 residues. The CDR3 loop is CATSKTPGRTYEQYF. DNA for the CDR3: TGTGCCACCAGCAAGACTCCAGGGAGGACCTACGAGCAGTACTTC.

V and J are TRBV5-1 and TRBJ1-2, with D perhaps matching TRBD1 (6 bases). Trimming stripped 4 bases from V and 5 bases from J, with 15 bases between. There are 14 residues in the CDR3. The V gene's germline CDR1 is SGHRS and CDR2 YFSETQ. CDR3 loop: CASSLGHLPYGYTF. The CDR3 DNA reads TGCGCCAGCAGCCTGGGACACCTCCCGTATGGCTACACCTTC.

The chain couples TRBV12-3 or TRBV12-4 to TRBJ2-7, with TRBD2 identical over 7 bases. The ends lost 5 bases at V and 6 bases at J; junction bases unmatched: 7. The CDR3 totals 13 residues. The CDR3 bases are TGTGCCAGCAGTCAGCGACTAGCTAGCGAGCAGTACTTC. Translated: CASSQRLASEQYF.

V gene TRBV12-3 or TRBV12-4 combines with J gene TRBJ2-1; D perhaps matches TRBD2 (6 bases). Trimming shortened V by 3 bases and J by 3 bases, and 9 bases separated the two germline ends. This CDR3 region has 14 residues. CDR3 amino acids: CASSFGTFYNEQFF. The CDR3 region has the DNA TGTGCCAGCAGTTTCGGGACTTTCTACAATGAGCAGTTCTTC.

This chain uses TRBV28 with TRBJ2-7; unclear D gene. Per the germline V gene, CDR1 is MDHEN and CDR2 is SYDVKM. This CDR3 contains 14 residues. V dropped 2 bases and J dropped 3 bases, with 11 bases sitting between them. CDR3 region: CASSLTRVYYEQYF. CDR3 nucleotides: TGTGCCAGCAGTTTAACAAGGGTTTACTACGAGCAGTACTTC.

The chain employs TRBV6-6 and TRBJ1-5; tentatively, D is TRBD1 (5 bases). Trimming took off 8 bases at V and 0 bases at J, with 14 bases between the two ends. CDR1 is MNHNY, CDR2 SVGAGI, per germline (reference sequence). The CDR3 length is 15 residues. CDR3: CASQPTVYSNQPQHF. The CDR3 nucleotides read TGTGCCAGCCAACCGACAGTTTATAGCAATCAGCCCCAGCATTTT.

This clonotype was detected only a few times. This rearrangement joins TRBV7-9 to TRBJ1-3, with D uncertain. The CDR3 has 16 amino acids. Trimming shortened V by 2 bases and J by 0 bases, and 11 bases separated the two germline ends. Germline values: CDR1 SEHNR, CDR2 FQNEAQ (reference sequence). The chain's CDR3 is CASSLSGRSSGNTIYF. The DNA for the CDR3 is TGTGCCAGCAGCTTATCTGGAAGGAGCTCTGGAAACACCATATATTTT. Full variable domain (rest looked up from reference TRBV7-9 and TRBJ1-3): DTGVSQNPRHKITKRGQNVTFRCDPISEHNRLYWYRQTLGQGPEFLTYFQNEAQLEKSRLLSDRFSAERPKGSFSTLEIQRTEQGDSAMYLCASSLSGRSSGNTIYFGEGSWLTVV.

The chain employs TRBV29-1 and TRBJ2-2; D unresolved. The CDR3 consists of 13 residues. CDR1 and CDR2 from the germline V gene are SQVTM and ANQGSEA. V lost 4 bases and J lost 0, with 6 bases in between. The CDR3 loop reads CSVGRTNTGELFF. CDR3 nucleotides: TGCAGCGTTGGCCGCACGAACACCGGGGAGCTGTTTTTT.